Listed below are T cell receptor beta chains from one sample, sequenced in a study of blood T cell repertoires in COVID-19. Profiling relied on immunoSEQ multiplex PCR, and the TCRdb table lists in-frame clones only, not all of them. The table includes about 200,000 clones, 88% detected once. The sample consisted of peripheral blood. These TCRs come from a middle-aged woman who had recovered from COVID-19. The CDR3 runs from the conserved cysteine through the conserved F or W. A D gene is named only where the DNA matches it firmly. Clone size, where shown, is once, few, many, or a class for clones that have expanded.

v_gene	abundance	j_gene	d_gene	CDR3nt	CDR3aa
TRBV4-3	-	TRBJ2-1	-	TGCGCCAGCAGCCAAGATTTTAGGGGATACAATGAGCAGTTCTTC	CASSQDFRGYNEQFF
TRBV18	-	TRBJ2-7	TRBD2	TGTGCCAGCTCGGGACTAGCGGATTACGAGCAGTACTTC	CASSGLADYEQYF
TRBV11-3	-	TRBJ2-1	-	TGTGCCAGCAGCTTAGGCGTTTACAATGAGCAGTTCTTC	CASSLGVYNEQFF
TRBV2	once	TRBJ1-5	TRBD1	TGTGCCAGCAGTGAATTTCAGGGGGCTGGGGGGAGTCAGCCCCAGCATTTT	CASSEFQGAGGSQPQHF
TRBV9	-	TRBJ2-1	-	TGTGCCAGCAGCGTAGCGTCGGACAAGTACAATGAGCAGTTCTTC	CASSVASDKYNEQFF
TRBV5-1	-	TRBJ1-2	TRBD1	TGCGCCAGCAGCTTGGGGGGACAGAGCTATGGCTACACCTTC	CASSLGGQSYGYTF
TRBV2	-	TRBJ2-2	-	TGTGCCAACTCCTGGGGGGAAGGGGATCTAACCGGGGAGCTGTTTTTT	CANSWGEGDLTGELFF
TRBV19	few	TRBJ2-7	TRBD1	TGTGCCAGTAGTATCAGGGGGCAAGGCGAGCAGTACTTC	CASSIRGQGEQYF
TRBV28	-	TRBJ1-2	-	TGTGCCAGCAGCACTGACAGTAACTATGGCTACACCTTC	CASSTDSNYGYTF
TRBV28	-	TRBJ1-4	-	TGTGCCAGCGAGGCCCAAGAGGCTAATGAAAAACTGTTTTTT	CASEAQEANEKLFF
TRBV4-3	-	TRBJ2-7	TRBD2	TGCGCCAGCAGCCAAGATCTAGCTAGCGGGAGCCCTAGGAAGCAGTACTTC	CASSQDLASGSPRKQYF
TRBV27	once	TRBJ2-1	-	TGTGCCAGCAGTTCTCGACAAAGCTCCTACAATGAGCAGTTCTTC	CASSSRQSSYNEQFF
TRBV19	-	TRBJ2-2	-	TGTGCCAGTAGTATTGAAGCGGGTAGCACCGGGGAGCTGTTTTTT	CASSIEAGSTGELFF
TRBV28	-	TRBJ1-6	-	TGTGCCAGCAGTTTCCCAGTACCCGGGGGATCCTATAATTCACCCCTCCACTTT	CASSFPVPGGSYNSPLHF
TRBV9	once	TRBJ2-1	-	TGTGCCAGCAGCGTAGGGTGGCAGGTGGATGCCGTGACGCAGTTCTTC	CASSVGWQVDAVTQFF
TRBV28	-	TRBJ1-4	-	TGTGCCAGCAGTTACAGGCTCGTCGAAAAACTGTTTTTT	CASSYRLVEKLFF
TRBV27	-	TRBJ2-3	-	TGTGCCAGCAGTTATGTCGGGGGCACAGATACGCAGTATTTT	CASSYVGGTDTQYF
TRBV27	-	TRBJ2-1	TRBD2	TGTGCCAGCAGTTTAGGGACTAGCGGGACCTACAATGAGCAGTTCTTC	CASSLGTSGTYNEQFF
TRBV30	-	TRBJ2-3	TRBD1	TGTGCCTGGAGTGAGGACAGGGTGATTACAGATACGCAGTATTTT	CAWSEDRVITDTQYF
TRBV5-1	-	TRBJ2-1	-	TGCGCCAGCAGCATCCTCGGGGAAGCGACACCATACAATGAGCAGTTCTTC	CASSILGEATPYNEQFF
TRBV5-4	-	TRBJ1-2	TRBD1	TGTGCCAGCACCACGGACCCGGGACAGGGATTTGGCTACACCTTC	CASTTDPGQGFGYTF